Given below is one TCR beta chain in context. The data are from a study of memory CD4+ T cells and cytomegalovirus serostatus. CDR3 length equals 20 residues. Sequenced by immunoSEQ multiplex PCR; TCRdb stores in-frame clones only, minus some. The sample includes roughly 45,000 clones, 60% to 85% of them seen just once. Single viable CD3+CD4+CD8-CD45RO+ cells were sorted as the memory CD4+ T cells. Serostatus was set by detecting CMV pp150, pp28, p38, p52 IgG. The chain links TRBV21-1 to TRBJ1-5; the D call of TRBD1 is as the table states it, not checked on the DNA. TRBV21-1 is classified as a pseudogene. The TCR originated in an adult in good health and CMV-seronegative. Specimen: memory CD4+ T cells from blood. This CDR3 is CASSNKHLADREEKDQPQHF. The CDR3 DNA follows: TGTGCCAGCAGCAACAAACACTTAGCCGACAGGGAAGAAAAGGATCAGCCCCAGCATTTT.